A selection of T cell receptor beta chains follows, all from one sample in a study of shared clonotypes between healthy human individuals. This table comes from immunoSEQ multiplex PCR, and its TCRdb copy is limited to in-frame clones, with some not included. The sample yields 550,000 to 650,000 clones, 95% to 97% seen once. Sequencing was done on a sample of naive CD8+ T cells sorted from blood. These receptor sequences come from a woman aged 30 to 39 in good health. Both conserved end residues are trimmed from each CDR3.

V: TRBV28
J: TRBJ2-7
CDR3: ASRTGVGEQY

V: TRBV27
J: TRBJ2-7
CDR3: ASSTTGTGIYEQY

V: TRBV7-3
J: TRBJ1-5
CDR3: ASSPQSRGNQPQH

V: TRBV9
J: TRBJ2-2
CDR3: ASSAPRSGLFTGELF

V: TRBV25-1
J: TRBJ2-5
CDR3: ASSESSAGGRAETQY

V: TRBV13
J: TRBJ2-1
CDR3: ASSIGLAGRNEQF

V: TRBV11-2
J: TRBJ1-6
CDR3: ASSLDLTGPNSPLH

V: TRBV4-1
J: TRBJ2-1
CDR3: ASSQDTSSYNEQF

V: TRBV14
J: TRBJ2-7
CDR3: ASSQAPTLEQY

V: TRBV27
J: TRBJ2-7
CDR3: ASSFSGNEQY

V: TRBV28
J: TRBJ1-1
CDR3: ASSLRWQMNTEAF

V: TRBV11-2
J: TRBJ2-7
CDR3: ASSPSGAEQY

V: TRBV27
J: TRBJ2-7
CDR3: ASSSSPVGGFYEQY

V: TRBV28
J: -
CDR3: ASSSSGPAAYEQY

V: TRBV29-1
J: TRBJ1-1
CDR3: SVEDPSLGTEAF

V: TRBV28
J: TRBJ1-5
CDR3: ASSPGGGQPQH